Each of the 24 T cell receptor beta chains below was sequenced from the same sample in a study of T cell repertoires in cytomegalovirus infection. Each CDR3 protein gets one entry after TCRdb re-called the reads with MiXCR. The profile shows tens of thousands of distinct CDR3 sequences, roughly a third of them singletons. For these TCRs, the target antigens are not known. The specimen was PBMCs, sequenced either directly or after in vitro stimulation (not recorded which). These receptors all stem from a human donor in good health (CMV status not recorded). Some clones in this sample may be carry-over from other donors' samples.

In this sample, this clonotype turned up a few times. The chain employs TRBV20-1 and TRBJ2-7; D uncertain. Trimming stripped 1 base from V and 3 bases from J, with 7 bases between. Germline V gene sequence: CDR1 DFQATT, CDR2 SNEGSKA (reference sequence). This CDR3 region has 12 residues. CDR3 region: CSARGLIYEQYF. The CDR3 bases are TGCAGTGCTAGAGGACTGATCTACGAGCAGTACTTC.

This clonotype was observed a handful of times. The chain carries TRBV7-2 and TRBJ2-1, with 8 bases that match TRBD1. This CDR3 is 15 amino acids long. Germline CDR1 is SGHTA and CDR2 is FQGNSA. J lost 9 bases, V lost 1 base, and 8 bases had no gene match. CDR3 protein: CASSLVVRGQGEQFF. DNA of the CDR3: TGTGCCAGCAGCTTAGTAGTCAGGGGGCAAGGTGAGCAGTTCTTC.

V gene TRBV11-2 combines with J gene TRBJ2-1; D might be TRBD2 (6 bases). CDR3 size: 16 residues. The germline CDR1 and CDR2 sequences are SGHAT and FQNNGV. The V end lost 5 bases, the J end lost 3 bases, and 17 bases lay between the germline ends. The DNA of the CDR3 is TGTGCCAGCAGCCCACTCACCGGGACTCACTACAATGAGCAGTTCTTC. Protein: CASSPLTGTHYNEQFF.

In its sample, this clonotype is medium-sized. The chain combines TRBV11-2 with TRBJ2-5, with D possibly TRBD1 on 6 matching bases. The V gene's germline CDR1 is SGHAT and CDR2 FQNNGV. The CDR3 has 16 amino acids. Trimming cost V 5 bases and J 0 bases, with 16 bases left between them. CDR3 region: CASSKVGGGDQETQYF. CDR3 sequence (DNA): TGTGCCAGCAGCAAAGTTGGGGGCGGAGACCAAGAGACCCAGTACTTC.

This clonotype was seen ten or more times. The V and J genes are TRBV4-3 and TRBJ2-7; D uncertain. Germline V gene data show CDR1 as LGHNA and CDR2 as YSLEER. The V end was cut by 2 bases, the J end by 0 bases, with 5 bases between. The CDR3 covers 13 residues. The CDR3 reads CASSQTPSYEQYF. CDR3 nucleotide sequence: TGCGCCAGCAGCCAAACCCCCTCCTACGAGCAGTACTTC.

The V and J genes are TRBV12-3 or TRBV12-4 and TRBJ2-6; TRBD2 is a possible D gene (6 bases). Trimming shortened V by 8 bases and J by 0 bases, and 14 bases separated the two germline ends. The CDR3 runs to 16 residues. CDR3 sequence reads: CASGGLRSSGANVLTF. For the CDR3, the DNA is TGTGCCAGCGGGGGACTGCGTAGCTCTGGGGCCAACGTCCTGACTTTC.

The chain has TRBV6-2 or TRBV6-3 and TRBJ2-7; D is possibly TRBD1 or TRBD2 (5 bases each). Per germline, CDR1 MNHEY and CDR2 SVGEGT. V lost 7 bases and J lost 2, with 15 bases in between. The CDR3 runs to 14 residues. CDR3 nucleotide sequence: TGTGCCAGCACCAGGAGAGGGGCTCCCTACGAGCAGTACTTC. Protein: CASTRRGAPYEQYF.

This clonotype was recorded many times. The chain uses TRBV7-6 and TRBJ2-7, with 9 bases aligning to TRBD2. The CDR3 consists of 16 residues. CDR1 is SGHVS, CDR2 FNYEAQ, per germline. V shed 1 base and J 5 bases; nucleotides not matched to a gene: 9. In DNA form, the CDR3 reads TGTGCCAGCAGCTTAGAGGCTAGCGGGGCGAAACACGAGCAGTACTTC. It translates to CASSLEASGAKHEQYF.

The chain employs TRBV4-1 and TRBJ1-1, with D tentatively TRBD1 (5 bases). Looked up from germline, CDR1 is MGHRA and CDR2 is YSYEKL. The CDR3 spans 17 residues. The germline V and J ends were trimmed by 4 bases and 0 bases, with 18 bases remaining between them. Written as DNA, the CDR3 is TGCGCCAGCAGCCGCAACCGGTGGGGGGACTTGAACACTGAAGCTTTCTTT. Its protein product is CASSRNRWGDLNTEAFF.

The V and J genes are TRBV4-3 and TRBJ2-3; 13 bases agree with TRBD2. The V segment lost 3 bases and the J segment 1 base; nucleotides outside the gene matches: 7. The CDR3 runs 18 residues. The germline V gene has CDR1 LGHNA and CDR2 YSLEER. CDR3 region: CASSHGLAGVAGTDTQYF. The CDR3 nucleotides read TGCGCCAGCAGCCATGGACTAGCGGGAGTCGCTGGCACAGATACGCAGTATTTT.

This clonotype was counted only a few times. The chain joins TRBV11-2 to TRBJ2-7; 15 bases fit TRBD2. The CDR3 is 16 residues long. CDR1 SGHAT and CDR2 FQNNGV come from the germline V gene. V lost 6 bases and J lost 3; bases outside the gene matches: 6. CDR3 nucleotide sequence: TGTGCCAGCAGTACGGGACTAGCGGGAGGCGGCTACGAGCAGTACTTC. Its translation: CASSTGLAGGGYEQYF.

Only a few counts were recorded for this clonotype. This rearrangement joins TRBV4-1 to TRBJ1-5; D call uncertain. In germline, CDR1 is MGHRA, CDR2 YSYEKL. V shed 1 base and J shed 7 bases, with 11 bases lying between them. The CDR3 has 14 amino acids. CDR3 DNA sequence: TGCGCCAGCAGCCAAGGGGCCCCCGGGCAGCCCCAGCATTTT. Translated, it gives CASSQGAPGQPQHF.

This chain links TRBV12-5 with TRBJ1-1; D remains unclear. With 6 bases removed from V and 10 bases from J, the gap between germline ends came to 12 bases. Germline CDR1 and CDR2: LGHNT and FRNRAP. The CDR3 totals 11 residues. CDR3 DNA sequence: TGTGCTAGTGGGGCCTTGATTTCAGCTTTCTTT. Translating gives CASGALISAFF.

V and J are TRBV4-1 and TRBJ2-1, with D perhaps TRBD1 or TRBD2 (5 bases each). CDR3 length: 16 amino acids. Germline loops: CDR1 MGHRA, CDR2 YSYEKL. The V and J ends lost 1 base and 0 bases respectively, with 10 bases between them. In DNA form, the CDR3 reads TGCGCCAGCAGCCAAGGAGGGGCTTCCTCCTACAATGAGCAGTTCTTC. It codes for CASSQGGASSYNEQFF.

This clonotype was seen repeatedly, ten times or more. The rearrangement joins TRBV7-2 to TRBJ2-3, with D possibly matching TRBD1 (5 bases). The V end lost 3 bases, the J end lost 1 base, and 14 bases lay between the germline ends. There are 16 residues in the CDR3. Germline CDR1 SGHTA, CDR2 FQGNSA. The CDR3 loop is CASSFPQALGTDTQYF. CDR3 coding DNA: TGTGCCAGCAGCTTCCCACAGGCTTTAGGCACAGATACGCAGTATTTT.

The J gene is TRBJ2-2, the V gene TRBV11-3; D is perhaps TRBD2 (5 bases). Trimming cost V 3 bases and J 4 bases, with 6 bases left between them. The CDR3 sequence is 13 residues long. In germline, CDR1 is SGHNT, CDR2 YENEEA. CDR3 sequence reads: CASSLRATGELFF. CDR3 DNA sequence: TGTGCCAGCAGCTTGAGGGCCACCGGGGAGCTGTTTTTT.

This chain uses TRBV12-3 or TRBV12-4 with TRBJ2-7; a possible D gene is TRBD2 (6 bases). The CDR3 covers 11 residues. V was shortened by 3 bases and J by 7 bases, with 7 bases between the two germline ends. This CDR3 is CASSFSGEQYF. CDR3 bases: TGTGCCAGCAGTTTTAGCGGAGAGCAGTACTTC.

This clonotype was detected a few times. The chain carries TRBV5-1 and TRBJ2-3; no firm D call. CDR3 length: 14 residues. V was shortened by 0 bases and J by 0 bases, with 5 bases between the two germline ends. Germline V gene sequence: CDR1 SGHRS, CDR2 YFSETQ. The CDR3 DNA sequence: TGCGCCAGCAGCTTGGAAGACAGCACAGATACGCAGTATTTT. Translation gives CASSLEDSTDTQYF. Drawing the rest from reference TRBV5-1 and TRBJ2-3, the complete variable domain is KAGVTQTPRYLIKTRGQQVTLSCSPISGHRSVSWYQQTPGQGLQFLFEYFSETQRNKGNFPGRFSGRQFSNSRSEMNVSTLELGDSALYLCASSLEDSTDTQYFGPGTRLTVL.

CDR3 amino acids: CSARDASYNEQFF. In nucleotides, the CDR3 is TGCAGTGCTAGAGACGCCTCCTACAATGAGCAGTTCTTC. The rearrangement links TRBV20-1 to TRBJ2-1; D ambiguous. The CDR3 runs to 13 residues. Germline V gene data show CDR1 as DFQATT and CDR2 as SNEGSKA (reference sequence). V was trimmed by 0 bases and J by 0 bases, leaving 3 bases between them.

The genes are TRBV5-1 and TRBJ1-4, with D unclear. The CDR3 is 12 residues long. V lost 0 bases and J 10 bases, leaving 7 bases between the germline ends. The germline V gene has CDR1 SGHRS and CDR2 YFSETQ. This CDR3 reads CASSLEGRKLFF. The CDR3 coding sequence is TGCGCCAGCAGCTTGGAGGGTAGAAAACTGTTTTTT. The variable domain in full, with the rest retrieved from reference TRBV5-1 and TRBJ1-4, is KAGVTQTPRYLIKTRGQQVTLSCSPISGHRSVSWYQQTPGQGLQFLFEYFSETQRNKGNFPGRFSGRQFSNSRSEMNVSTLELGDSALYLCASSLEGRKLFFGSGTQLSVL.

The table lists this clonotype with a few counts. The V call is TRBV6-1, the J call TRBJ2-1; maybe TRBD2 (6 bases). CDR1 is MNHNS and CDR2 is SASEGT in the germline V gene. V shed 7 bases and J shed 0 bases, with 13 bases lying between them. The CDR3 consists of 15 residues. CDR3 in amino acids: CASTPRGSSYNEQFF. Here the CDR3 DNA reads TGTGCCAGCACCCCTCGGGGGAGCTCCTACAATGAGCAGTTCTTC.

The chain combines TRBV28 with TRBJ2-7; the D is unclear. The V gene's germline CDR1 is MDHEN and CDR2 SYDVKM. V shed 5 bases and J shed 1 base, with 9 bases lying between them. There are 13 residues in the CDR3. The CDR3 loop is CASSGDYSYEQYF. For the CDR3, the DNA is TGTGCCAGCAGTGGGGATTATTCCTACGAGCAGTACTTC. The full variable domain, its missing parts supplied by reference TRBV28 and TRBJ2-7, is DVKVTQSSRYLVKRTGEKVFLECVQDMDHENMFWYRQDPGLGLRLIYFSYDVKMKEKGDIPEGYSVSREKKERFSLILESASTNQTSMYLCASSGDYSYEQYFGPGTRLTVT.

The V gene is TRBV4-2, the J gene TRBJ2-1; tentative D call: TRBD1 (5 bases). CDR1 is LGHNA, CDR2 YNFKEQ, per germline. There are 17 residues in the CDR3. Trimming removed 1 base from V and 4 bases from J, with 17 bases in between. In DNA form, the CDR3 reads TGTGCCAGCAGCCAAGGCCCATCCCAGAAGGGGTACAATGAGCAGTTCTTC. Amino acids: CASSQGPSQKGYNEQFF.

The chain joins TRBV11-2 to TRBJ2-2, with D possibly TRBD1 on 5 matching bases. The ends were cut back, 5 bases at V and 5 bases at J, with 15 bases in the middle. Germline loops: CDR1 SGHAT, CDR2 FQNNGV. This CDR3 has 15 amino acids. For the CDR3, the DNA is TGTGCCAGCAGCCCTTTGGGGCGGAGTACCGGGGAGCTGTTTTTT. Its translation is CASSPLGRSTGELFF.